These 20 T cell receptor beta chains were all obtained from the same sample, sequenced in a study of T-cell memory formation after mild COVID-19. TCRdb independently ran MiXCR on the 5' RACE reads; one entry per CDR3 protein. The data contain just under 550,000 distinct CDR3 sequences, around 20% of them singletons. Sequenced: PBMCs or a T cell subset sorted from them (not recorded which). The receptors come from an adult woman who had mild COVID-19 (a few samples of this study predate the infection). Cell type and time point are not known.

The chain uses TRBV3-1 and TRBJ2-1; TRBD2 is a possible D gene (6 bases). CDR1 is LGHDT and CDR2 is YNNKEL in the germline V gene (reference sequence). The V end lost 2 bases, the J end lost 7 bases, and 9 bases lay between the germline ends. This CDR3 is built from 13 residues. DNA of the CDR3: TGTGCCAGCAGCCAACTCAGCGGGAATGAGCAGTTCTTC. Amino acid sequence: CASSQLSGNEQFF.

The chain uses TRBV7-2 and TRBJ2-1, with D possibly matching TRBD1 (7 bases). This CDR3 comprises 15 residues. Germline CDR1 is SGHTA and CDR2 is FQGNSA. The V and J ends lost 1 base and 3 bases respectively, with 10 bases between them. DNA for the CDR3: TGTGCCAGCAGCTTAGACAGGGGAGGCTACAATGAGCAGTTCTTC. It translates to CASSLDRGGYNEQFF.

The chain couples TRBV21-1 to TRBJ2-1; the table gives TRBD1 as D, unverified against the DNA. TRBV21-1 is assigned pseudogene status. The CDR3 covers 13 residues. The CDR3 DNA reads as TGTGCCAGCAGCAAGCAGGGACAGTTACAGGAGTTCTTC. It yields the protein CASSKQGQLQEFF.

A few counts support this clonotype. This chain joins TRBV27 and TRBJ2-3; 8 bases map to TRBD1. J gave up 3 bases and V 7 bases, and 12 bases lay outside the gene matches. Germline CDR1 and CDR2: MNHEY and SMNVEV (reference sequence). The CDR3 is 16 residues long. The CDR3 here is CASNLRTGGRTDTQYF. For the CDR3, the DNA is TGTGCCAGCAATCTCCGCACAGGGGGAAGGACAGATACGCAGTATTTT.

This clonotype has only a few counts. The V and J genes are TRBV6-5 and TRBJ2-2; 13 nucleotides agree with TRBD2. The CDR3 loop spans 17 amino acids. Germline CDR1 is MNHEY and CDR2 is SVGAGI. Losses at the gene ends were 4 bases for V and 6 bases for J; bases not matched to a gene: 8. The CDR3 region is CASSSRTSGRTAGELFF. Here the CDR3 DNA reads TGTGCCAGCAGTTCGCGGACTAGCGGGAGAACGGCCGGGGAGCTGTTTTTT.

This clonotype was seen only a few times. This chain connects TRBV25-1 to TRBJ2-7; D perhaps matches TRBD2 (5 bases). This CDR3 is 11 amino acids long. The germline V and J ends were trimmed by 8 bases and 5 bases, with 10 bases remaining between them. Per germline, CDR1 MGHDK and CDR2 SYGVNS. In DNA, the CDR3 is TGTGCCAGCGCCACTAGGGACGAGCAGTACTTC. This translates into CASATRDEQYF.

The table lists this clonotype with a few counts. The chain carries TRBV20-1 and TRBJ2-7; 7 positions match TRBD2. The CDR3 runs to 15 residues. V shed 0 bases and J 0 bases; nucleotides not matched to a gene: 5. The V gene's germline CDR1 is DFQATT and CDR2 SNEGSKA (reference sequence). The DNA for the CDR3 is TGCAGTGCTAGAGATCTGGGGGGGACCTCCTACGAGCAGTACTTC. It translates to CSARDLGGTSYEQYF.

A few counts support this clonotype. The chain joins TRBV18 to TRBJ2-3, with unresolved D. This CDR3 has 13 residues. Deletions cut 5 bases from V and 0 bases from J, with 6 bases between. The germline gives CDR1 KGHSH, CDR2 LQKENI. CDR3 bases: TGTGCCAGCTCAATCTACAGCACAGATACGCAGTATTTT. This encodes CASSIYSTDTQYF. The variable domain in full, completed from reference TRBV18 and TRBJ2-3, reads NAGVMQNPRHLVRRRGQEARLRCSPMKGHSHVYWYRQLPEEGLKFMVYLQKENIIDESGMPKERFSAEFPKEGPSILRIQQVVRGDSAAYFCASSIYSTDTQYFGPGTRLTVL.

This chain uses TRBV7-2 with TRBJ2-7, with 15 nucleotides matching TRBD2. The germline gives CDR1 SGHTA, CDR2 FQGNSA. The CDR3 contains 13 residues. V trimming: 5 bases; J trimming: 11 bases; junction bases outside the gene matches: 4. As DNA, the CDR3 is TGTGCCAGCAGCGTCGGACTAGCGGGGGGGGAGTACTTC. Amino acid sequence: CASSVGLAGGEYF.

V is TRBV7-6 and J is TRBJ2-1, with 9 positions matching TRBD2. V dropped 2 bases and J dropped 3; count of bases not matched to a gene: 11. The CDR3 runs 18 residues. The germline gives CDR1 SGHVS, CDR2 FNYEAQ. The CDR3 coding sequence is TGTGCCAGCAGCTTATACGCTAGCGGGGTATATGACTACAATGAGCAGTTCTTC. The encoded protein is CASSLYASGVYDYNEQFF.

The CDR3, as DNA: TGCGCCAGCAGCCCCCGGGACTTCTCCTACAATGAGCAGTTCTTC. It is translated as CASSPRDFSYNEQFF. The chain couples TRBV5-1 to TRBJ2-1, with D possibly being TRBD2 (6 bases). CDR1 and CDR2 (germline): SGHRS, YFSETQ. This CDR3 comprises 15 residues. Trimming removed 4 bases at V and 0 bases at J, with 11 bases between. Full variable domain (remainder filled in from reference TRBV5-1 and TRBJ2-1): KAGVTQTPRYLIKTRGQQVTLSCSPISGHRSVSWYQQTPGQGLQFLFEYFSETQRNKGNFPGRFSGRQFSNSRSEMNVSTLELGDSALYLCASSPRDFSYNEQFFGPGTRLTVL.

There are a few counts of this clonotype. This sequence joins TRBV15 and TRBJ2-1; 11 nucleotides match TRBD2. J lost 5 bases, V lost 1 base, and 4 bases had no gene match. The CDR3 contains 16 residues. Germline V gene lookup returns CDR1 LNHNV and CDR2 YYDKDF (reference sequence). The CDR3 DNA follows: TGTGCCACCAGCAGAGGACTAGCGGGGTACGACAATGAGCAGTTCTTC. Translation gives CATSRGLAGYDNEQFF.

J is TRBJ2-2 and V is TRBV12-3 or TRBV12-4; 13 bases map to TRBD2. V lost 6 bases and J lost 0; bases outside the gene matches: 7. There are 18 residues in the CDR3. Written as DNA, the CDR3 is TGTGCCAGCAGCTGGACCGGGACTAGCGGGACGAACACCGGGGAGCTGTTTTTT. Translation gives CASSWTGTSGTNTGELFF.

The table lists this clonotype with a few counts. V gene TRBV24-1 combines with J gene TRBJ2-5; no clear D gene. Germline V gene data show CDR1 as KGHDR and CDR2 as SFDVKD. The CDR3 runs to 13 residues. Trimming removed 3 bases at V and 0 bases at J, with 4 bases between. This CDR3 is CATSDPYQETQYF. DNA for the CDR3: TGTGCCACCAGTGATCCTTACCAAGAGACCCAGTACTTC.

This clonotype was counted between two and nine times. This chain's CDR3 is CAIIAGLPVYEQYF. The CDR3 region has the DNA TGTGCCATAATCGCGGGCCTTCCGGTCTACGAGCAGTACTTC. The gene calls are TRBV6-1 and TRBJ2-7; tentative D call: TRBD2 (5 bases). Trimming cost V 10 bases and J 3 bases, with 19 bases left between them. There are 14 residues in the CDR3. CDR1 is MNHNS, CDR2 SASEGT, per germline.

The chain uses TRBV4-1 and TRBJ2-6; tentatively, D is TRBD2 (6 bases). The germline V and J ends were trimmed by 7 bases and 0 bases, with 16 bases remaining between them. CDR3 size: 17 residues. Germline V gene lookup returns CDR1 MGHRA and CDR2 YSYEKL. The CDR3 DNA sequence: TGCGCCAGCACCCCCGGGGGTAGTGGCTCTGGGGCCAACGTCCTGACTTTC. Translation: CASTPGGSGSGANVLTF.

This clonotype was counted a few times. CDR3 sequence: CASSLTTNTEAFF. CDR3 DNA: TGTGCCAGCAGTTTAACGACGAACACTGAAGCTTTCTTT. This chain connects TRBV12-3 or TRBV12-4 to TRBJ1-1; D unclear. This CDR3 comprises 13 residues. V shed 2 bases and J shed 1 base, with 5 bases lying between them.

V and J are TRBV7-8 and TRBJ2-5, with D uncertain. V lost 2 bases and J lost 5, with 6 bases in between. CDR1 is SGHVS, CDR2 FQNEAQ, per germline. The length of the CDR3 is 12 residues. The CDR3 region is CASSLTRETQYF. Here the CDR3 DNA reads TGTGCCAGCAGCTTAACTCGCGAGACCCAGTACTTC.

This clonotype was recorded a few times. The V call is TRBV9, the J call TRBJ2-7; possible D gene TRBD1, 5 bases. The CDR3 spans 15 residues. Per germline, CDR1 SGDLS and CDR2 YYNGEE. The V and J ends lost 0 bases and 3 bases respectively, with 13 bases between them. CDR3: CASSVGTRPLYEQYF. The CDR3 DNA sequence: TGTGCCAGCAGCGTAGGGACACGACCACTCTACGAGCAGTACTTC.

The V and J genes are TRBV9 and TRBJ2-7; 7 nucleotides align to TRBD1. This CDR3 has 14 amino acids. V was clipped by 3 bases and J by 3 bases; unmatched bases: 6. Germline V gives CDR1 SGDLS, CDR2 YYNGEE. The CDR3 sequence is CASSATGKDYEQYF. The CDR3 bases are TGTGCCAGCAGCGCGACAGGGAAGGACTACGAGCAGTACTTC.